This passage covers 3 T cell receptor beta chains from one sample sequenced in a study of cytomegalovirus exposure and HLA in healthy donors. Use of 60 Vbeta and 13 Jbeta primers characterized the PCR. Assay used: immunoSEQ multiplex PCR; TCRdb lists only in-frame clones, some missing. The table shows more than 95,000 clones, with 83% occurring only once. Sample: PBMCs. Receptors originate from a man aged 18 to 29 in good health and CMV-seronegative.

The CDR3 DNA is TGTGCCAGCAGCTTTACAGGCCATGCCTACGAGCAGTACTTC. Protein sequence: CASSFTGHAYEQYF. The V gene is TRBV11-3, the J gene TRBJ2-7; D is possibly TRBD1 (5 bases). The V gene's germline CDR1 is SGHNT and CDR2 YENEEA. V was trimmed by 3 bases and J by 2 bases, leaving 11 bases between them. The CDR3 runs to 14 residues. Full variable domain (outside the CDR3, taken from reference TRBV11-3 and TRBJ2-7): EAGVVQSPRYKIIEKKQPVAFWCNPISGHNTLYWYLQNLGQGPELLIRYENEEAVDDSQLPKDRFSAERLKGVDSTLKIQPAELGDSAVYLCASSFTGHAYEQYFGPGTRLTVT.

J is TRBJ1-4 and V is TRBV5-6; 12 nucleotides line up with TRBD1. V lost 4 bases, J lost 6 bases, and 7 bases stayed unmatched. Germline V gene sequence: CDR1 SGHDT, CDR2 YYEEEE. The CDR3 loop spans 16 amino acids. The CDR3 nucleotides are TGTGCCAGCAGCGGGGGGACAGGGGGCTTGTATGAAAAACTGTTTTTT. Translation gives CASSGGTGGLYEKLFF.

The chain uses TRBV25-1 and TRBJ1-1; 10 bases are a match to TRBD1. CDR1 is MGHDK, CDR2 SYGVNS, per germline. The CDR3 is 14 amino acids. Germline trimming cut 4 bases from V and 5 bases from J; bases unmatched to any gene: 4. The DNA for the CDR3 is TGTGCCAGCAGTGTGACAGGGGGCCGAACTGAAGCTTTCTTT. This codes for CASSVTGGRTEAFF.